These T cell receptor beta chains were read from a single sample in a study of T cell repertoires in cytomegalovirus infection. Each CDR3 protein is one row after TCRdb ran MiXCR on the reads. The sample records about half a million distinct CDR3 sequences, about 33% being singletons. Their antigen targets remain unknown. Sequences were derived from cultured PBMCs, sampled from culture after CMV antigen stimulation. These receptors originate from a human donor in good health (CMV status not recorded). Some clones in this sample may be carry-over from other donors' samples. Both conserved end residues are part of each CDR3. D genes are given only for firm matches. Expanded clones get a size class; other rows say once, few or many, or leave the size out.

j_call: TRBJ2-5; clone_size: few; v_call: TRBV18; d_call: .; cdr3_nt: TGTGCCAGCTCACCAGGGTCAGGGAAAGAGACCCAGTACTTC; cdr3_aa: CASSPGSGKETQYF
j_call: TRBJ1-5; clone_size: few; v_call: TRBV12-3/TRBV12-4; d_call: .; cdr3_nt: TGTGCCAGCAGTTTAACAGCCATGGAAAATCAGCCCCAGCATTTT; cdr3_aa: CASSLTAMENQPQHF
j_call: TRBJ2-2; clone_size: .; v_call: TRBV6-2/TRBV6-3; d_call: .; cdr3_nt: TGTGCCAGCAACTGGCGGGTGAACACCGGGGAGCTGTTTTTT; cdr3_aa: CASNWRVNTGELFF
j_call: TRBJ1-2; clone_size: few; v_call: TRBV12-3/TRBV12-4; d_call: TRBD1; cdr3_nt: TGTGCCAGCAGTTTACGACAGGGAAATGGCTACACCTTC; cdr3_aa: CASSLRQGNGYTF
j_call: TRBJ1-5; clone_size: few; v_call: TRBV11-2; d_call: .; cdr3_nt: TGTGCCAGCAGCGCCATCTTGGGTCAGCCCCAGCATTTT; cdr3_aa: CASSAILGQPQHF
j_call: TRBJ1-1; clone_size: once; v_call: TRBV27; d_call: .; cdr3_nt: TGTGCCAGCAGTTTATGGGGCAGGGAAGCTTTCTTT; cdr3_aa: CASSLWGREAFF
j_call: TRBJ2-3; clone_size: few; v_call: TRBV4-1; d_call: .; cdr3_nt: TGCGCCAGCAGCCATTTTGTAGGAGCAGATACGCAGTATTTT; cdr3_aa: CASSHFVGADTQYF
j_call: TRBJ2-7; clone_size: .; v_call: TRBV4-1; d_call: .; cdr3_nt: TGCGCCAGCAGCCAAGATGAGGGACCACTCTACGAGCAGTACTTC; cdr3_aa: CASSQDEGPLYEQYF
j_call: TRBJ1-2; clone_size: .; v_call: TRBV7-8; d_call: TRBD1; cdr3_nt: TGTGCCAGCAGCTTAGGGGACAGGACTAACTATGGCTACACCTTC; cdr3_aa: CASSLGDRTNYGYTF
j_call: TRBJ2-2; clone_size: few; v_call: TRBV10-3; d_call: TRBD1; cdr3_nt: TGTGCCATCAGGAGGACAGGGCTGGACGGGGAGCTGTTTTTT; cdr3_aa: CAIRRTGLDGELFF
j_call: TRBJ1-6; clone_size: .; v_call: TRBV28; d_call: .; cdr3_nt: TGTGCCAGCAAAGGCGGAAATTCACCCCTCCACTTT; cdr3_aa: CASKGGNSPLHF
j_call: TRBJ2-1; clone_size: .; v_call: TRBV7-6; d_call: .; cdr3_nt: TGTGCCAGCAGCTTGCACGGCTACAATGAGCAGTTCTTC; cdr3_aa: CASSLHGYNEQFF
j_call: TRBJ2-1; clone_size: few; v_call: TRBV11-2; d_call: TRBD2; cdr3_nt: TGTGCCAGCAGCTTAGAGGCTAGCGGGAGAGGTGAGCAGTTCTTC; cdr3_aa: CASSLEASGRGEQFF
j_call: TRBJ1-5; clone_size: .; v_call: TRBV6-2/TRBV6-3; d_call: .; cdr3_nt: TGTGCCAGCACCACCAGGGCCGGACTCTGGAATCAGCCCCAGCATTTT; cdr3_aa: CASTTRAGLWNQPQHF
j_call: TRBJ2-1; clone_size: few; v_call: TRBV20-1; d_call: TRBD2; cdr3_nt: TGCAGTGCTAGAGGGCTAGCGGGATCGTTGGACAATGAGCAGTTCTTC; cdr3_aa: CSARGLAGSLDNEQFF
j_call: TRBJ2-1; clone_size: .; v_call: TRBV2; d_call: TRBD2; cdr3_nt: TGTGCCAGCAGGCCCACCCCTCGAGCGGGTAGCGGGAGAAGTTACAATGAGCAGTTCTTC; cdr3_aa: CASRPTPRAGSGRSYNEQFF
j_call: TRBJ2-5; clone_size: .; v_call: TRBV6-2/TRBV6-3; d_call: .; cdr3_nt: TGTGCCAGCAGCGAGCTGCTGTTAAAAGAGACCCAGTACTTC; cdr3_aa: CASSELLLKETQYF
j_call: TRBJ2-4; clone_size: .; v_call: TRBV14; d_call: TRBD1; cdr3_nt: TGTGCCAGCAGCCAAGTAGGCAGGGGGCTAAGCAAAAACATTCAGTACTTC; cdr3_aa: CASSQVGRGLSKNIQYF
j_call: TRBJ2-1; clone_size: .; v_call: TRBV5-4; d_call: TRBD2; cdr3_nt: TGTGCCAGCAGCTTGGAACTAGCGTCTGAGCAGTTCTTC; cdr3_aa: CASSLELASEQFF
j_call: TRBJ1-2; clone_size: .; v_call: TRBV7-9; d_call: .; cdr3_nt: TGTGCCAGCAGCCTAACAGGGCAAATCAACTATGGCTACACCTTC; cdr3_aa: CASSLTGQINYGYTF
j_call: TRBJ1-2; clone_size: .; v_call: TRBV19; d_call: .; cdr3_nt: TGTGCCAGTAGTCCCTTTGGGACTGGCTATGGCTACACCTTC; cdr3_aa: CASSPFGTGYGYTF
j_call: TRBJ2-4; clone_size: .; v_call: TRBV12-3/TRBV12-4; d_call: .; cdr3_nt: TGTGCCAGCAGTTTCGGGCTAAACATTCAGTACTTC; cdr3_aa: CASSFGLNIQYF
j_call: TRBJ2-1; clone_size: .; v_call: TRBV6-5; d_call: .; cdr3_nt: TGTGCCAGCAGTTACTCGGCAGTGGGGCCAGCCGCTGAGCAGTTCTTC; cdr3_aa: CASSYSAVGPAAEQFF
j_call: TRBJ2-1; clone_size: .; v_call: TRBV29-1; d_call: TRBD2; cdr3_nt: TGCAGCGTGATCCCTAGCGGTGAGCAGTTCTTC; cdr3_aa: CSVIPSGEQFF
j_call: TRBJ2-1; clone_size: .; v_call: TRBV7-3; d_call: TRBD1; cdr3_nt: TGTGCCAGCAGCTCCATAGCCGCCGGGACAGGGATCGATGAGCAGTTCTTC; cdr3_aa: CASSSIAAGTGIDEQFF
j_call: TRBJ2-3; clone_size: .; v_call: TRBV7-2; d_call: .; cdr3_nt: TGTGCCAGCCGCCAAGGGACTTCCGCCACAGATACGCAGTATTTT; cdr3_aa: CASRQGTSATDTQYF
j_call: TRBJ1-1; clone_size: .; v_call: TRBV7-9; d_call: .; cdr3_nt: TGTGCCAGCAGCTTAGCAGTCAGGCTGAACACTGAAGCTTTCTTT; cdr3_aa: CASSLAVRLNTEAFF
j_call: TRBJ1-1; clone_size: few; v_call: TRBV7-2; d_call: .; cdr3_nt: TGTGCCAGCATCCCAAGGGTTTTGGGCGCTGAAGCTTTCTTT; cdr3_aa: CASIPRVLGAEAFF
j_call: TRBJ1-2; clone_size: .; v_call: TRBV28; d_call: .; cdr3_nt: TGTGCCAGCAGTCCCCTTTCGGACACTTCATATGGCTACACCTTC; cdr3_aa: CASSPLSDTSYGYTF